Below are 9 T cell receptor beta chains sequenced from a single sample in a study of molecular identifiers for immune sequencing clone quantification. TCRdb used MiXCR to reprocess the PCR reads, holding one entry per CDR3 protein. This repertoire shows about 640,000 distinct CDR3 sequences, 20% found once; its top ten account for 0.85% to 0.9%. Sample: naive CD8+ T cells from blood, with Jurkat cell RNA spiked in. Stated subset: FACS-sorted CD8+CD4-CCR7+CD45RA+ naive T cells. These receptors came from a human donor in good health. Some libraries in this study had Jurkat cell RNA spiked in.

In this sample, this clonotype turned up many times. V usage is TRBV5-4 and J usage is TRBJ2-3; 12 nucleotides align to TRBD2. With V trimmed by 4 bases and J by 2 bases, 11 bases remained unmatched. The CDR3 length is 18 residues. Germline V gene data show CDR1 as SGHNT and CDR2 as YYREEE (reference sequence). CDR3 protein: CASSPLRTSGADTDTQYF. The CDR3 DNA reads as TGTGCCAGCAGCCCACTCCGGACTAGCGGGGCGGACACAGATACGCAGTATTTT.

This chain joins TRBV20-1 and TRBJ2-7, with TRBD2 matching 8 bases. The CDR3 contains 13 residues. The ends lost 6 bases at V and 2 bases at J; junction bases unmatched: 6. Germline V gene lookup returns CDR1 DFQATT and CDR2 SNEGSKA (reference sequence). The CDR3 region has the DNA TGCAGTGCAAACGGGGGGGAAACCTACGAGCAGTACTTC. Protein product: CSANGGETYEQYF.

Worth noting for this clonotype: This may be a read error, as it is one base from a much larger clone. Here the CDR3 DNA reads TGTGCCAGCAGTTACGGGACAGTGAATGAGAAGTTCTTC. Protein sequence: CASSYGTVNEKFF. The chain is built from TRBV6-5 and TRBJ2-1, with TRBD1 identical over 7 bases. Germline CDR1 MNHEY, CDR2 SVGAGI. The CDR3 is 13 amino acids.

A word on this clonotype: A read error may explain this, as a much larger clone is one base away. The chain has TRBV4-1 and TRBJ1-1; D is undetermined. This CDR3 contains 17 residues. CDR1 is MGHRA and CDR2 is YSYEKL in the germline V gene. Trimming removed 4 bases at V and 0 bases at J, with 18 bases between. CDR3 DNA: TGCGCCAGCAGCCTCAAGTCGGGTGTTGGCATGAACACTGAAGCTTTCTTT. Translated, it gives CASSLKSGVGMNTEAFF.

In this sample, this clonotype turned up once. A much larger clonotype is one base distant, so this may be a read error. Here the CDR3 DNA reads TGTGCCAGTAGTGCAGGACAGGGATTGTTACAGCCCCAGCATTTT. It codes for CASSAGQGLLQPQHF. The V gene is TRBV19, the J gene TRBJ1-5, with 8 bases matching TRBD1. CDR1 and CDR2 from the germline V gene are LNHDA and SQIVND (reference sequence). V lost 5 bases to trimming and J lost 7 bases; unmatched junction nucleotides: 10. CDR3 length equals 15 residues.

Points on this clonotype: A much larger clone differs by one base, so this may be a read error. V gene TRBV6-2 or TRBV6-3 combines with J gene TRBJ1-2; 7 bases map to TRBD1. Trimming removed 4 bases from V and 5 bases from J; junction bases left unmatched: 10. The germline CDR1 and CDR2 sequences are MNHEY and SVGEGT. The CDR3 has 15 amino acids. CDR3 loop: CASSSGTVGVYGYTF. The CDR3 DNA is TGTGCCAGCAGTTCGGGGACAGTCGGAGTATATGGCTACACCTTC.

Ten or more counts support this clonotype. This chain uses TRBV5-1 with TRBJ2-2; D is ambiguous. There are 18 residues in the CDR3. In germline, CDR1 is SGHRS, CDR2 YFSETQ. V lost 0 bases and J 6 bases, leaving 21 bases between the germline ends. CDR3 sequence (DNA): TGCGCCAGCAGCTTGGAGTCCCCCGGCGTAGTTGGAGCCGGGGAGCTGTTTTTT. Protein product: CASSLESPGVVGAGELFF. Full variable domain (remainder filled in from reference TRBV5-1 and TRBJ2-2): KAGVTQTPRYLIKTRGQQVTLSCSPISGHRSVSWYQQTPGQGLQFLFEYFSETQRNKGNFPGRFSGRQFSNSRSEMNVSTLELGDSALYLCASSLESPGVVGAGELFFGEGSRLTVL.

A few counts support this clonotype. The J gene is TRBJ2-1, the V gene TRBV4-1; D remains unclear. V lost 3 bases and J lost 5, with 14 bases in between. The CDR3 length is 15 residues. Germline assignment: CDR1 MGHRA and CDR2 YSYEKL. DNA of the CDR3: TGCGCCAGCAGCCATTTACTACAGACGCACAATGAGCAGTTCTTC. As protein: CASSHLLQTHNEQFF.

This clonotype has a handful of counts. V usage is TRBV29-1 and J usage is TRBJ2-1; D unresolved. Looked up from germline, CDR1 is SQVTM and CDR2 is ANQGSEA. The length of the CDR3 is 12 residues. The V gene lost 7 bases and the J gene lost 2 bases, with 9 bases spanning the gap. The DNA of the CDR3 is TGCAGCGCCCCGTCACCCTACAATGAGCAGTTCTTC. Translating gives CSAPSPYNEQFF.